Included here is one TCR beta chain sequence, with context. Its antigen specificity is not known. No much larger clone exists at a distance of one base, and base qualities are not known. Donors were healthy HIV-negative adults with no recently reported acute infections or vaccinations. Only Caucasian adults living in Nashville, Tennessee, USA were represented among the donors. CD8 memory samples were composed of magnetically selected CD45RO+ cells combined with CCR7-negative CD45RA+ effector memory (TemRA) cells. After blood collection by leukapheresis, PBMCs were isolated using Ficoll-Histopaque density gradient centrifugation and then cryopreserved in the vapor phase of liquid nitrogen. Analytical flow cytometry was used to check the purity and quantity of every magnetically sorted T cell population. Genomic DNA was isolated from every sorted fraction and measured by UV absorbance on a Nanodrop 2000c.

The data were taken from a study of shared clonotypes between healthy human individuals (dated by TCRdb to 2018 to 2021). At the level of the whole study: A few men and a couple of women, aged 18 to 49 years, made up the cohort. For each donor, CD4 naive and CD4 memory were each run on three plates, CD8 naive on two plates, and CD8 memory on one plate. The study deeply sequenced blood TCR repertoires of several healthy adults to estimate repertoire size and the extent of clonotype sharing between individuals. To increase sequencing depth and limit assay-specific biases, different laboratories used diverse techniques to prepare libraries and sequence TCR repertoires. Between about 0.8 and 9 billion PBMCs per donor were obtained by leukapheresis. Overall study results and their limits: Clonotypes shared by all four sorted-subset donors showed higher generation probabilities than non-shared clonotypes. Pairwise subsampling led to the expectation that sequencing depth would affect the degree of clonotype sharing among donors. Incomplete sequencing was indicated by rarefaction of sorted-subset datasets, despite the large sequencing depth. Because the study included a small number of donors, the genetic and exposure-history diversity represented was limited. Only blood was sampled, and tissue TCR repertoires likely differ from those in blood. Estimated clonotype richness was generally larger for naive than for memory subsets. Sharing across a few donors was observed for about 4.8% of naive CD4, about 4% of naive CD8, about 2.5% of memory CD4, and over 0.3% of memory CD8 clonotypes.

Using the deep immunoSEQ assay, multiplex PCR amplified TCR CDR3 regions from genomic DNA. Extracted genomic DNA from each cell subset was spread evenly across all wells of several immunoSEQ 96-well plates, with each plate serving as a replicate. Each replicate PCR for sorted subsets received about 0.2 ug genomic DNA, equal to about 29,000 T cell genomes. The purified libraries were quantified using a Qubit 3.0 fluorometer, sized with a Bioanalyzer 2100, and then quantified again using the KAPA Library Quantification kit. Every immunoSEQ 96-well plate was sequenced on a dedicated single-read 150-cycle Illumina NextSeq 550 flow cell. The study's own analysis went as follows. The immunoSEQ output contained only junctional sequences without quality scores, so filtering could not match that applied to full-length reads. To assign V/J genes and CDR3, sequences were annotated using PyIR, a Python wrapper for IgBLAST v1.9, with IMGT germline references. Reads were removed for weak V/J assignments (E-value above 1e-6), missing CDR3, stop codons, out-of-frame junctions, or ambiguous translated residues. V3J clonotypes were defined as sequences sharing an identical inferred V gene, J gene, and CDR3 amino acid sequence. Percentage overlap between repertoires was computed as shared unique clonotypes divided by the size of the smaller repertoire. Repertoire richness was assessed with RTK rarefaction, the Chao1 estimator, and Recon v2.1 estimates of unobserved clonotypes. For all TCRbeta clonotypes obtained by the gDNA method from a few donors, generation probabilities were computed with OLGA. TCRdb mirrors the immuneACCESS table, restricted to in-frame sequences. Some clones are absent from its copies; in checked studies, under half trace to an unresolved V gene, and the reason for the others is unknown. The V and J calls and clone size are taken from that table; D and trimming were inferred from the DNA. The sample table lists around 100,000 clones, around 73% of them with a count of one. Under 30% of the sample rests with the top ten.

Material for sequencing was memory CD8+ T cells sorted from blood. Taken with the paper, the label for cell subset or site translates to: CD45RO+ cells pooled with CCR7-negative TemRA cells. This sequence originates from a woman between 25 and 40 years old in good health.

The CDR3 region: CASSQDSTFGRAQGSHYEQYF. The DNA sequence reads TGTGCCAGCAGCCAAGATTCAACTTTCGGGAGGGCGCAAGGATCCCACTACGAGCAGTACTTC. The chain links TRBV14 with TRBJ2-7; 8 of the junction bases match TRBD2. The CDR3 goes from the cysteine to the phenylalanine over 21 residues. Of the read, only the CDR3 DNA is kept; its 63 bases are in frame from base 1. The V end gives up 0 bases and the J end 3 bases, leaving 22 bases in the junction not matched to a gene. In the germline V gene, CDR1 corresponds to SGHDN and CDR2 to FVKESK.